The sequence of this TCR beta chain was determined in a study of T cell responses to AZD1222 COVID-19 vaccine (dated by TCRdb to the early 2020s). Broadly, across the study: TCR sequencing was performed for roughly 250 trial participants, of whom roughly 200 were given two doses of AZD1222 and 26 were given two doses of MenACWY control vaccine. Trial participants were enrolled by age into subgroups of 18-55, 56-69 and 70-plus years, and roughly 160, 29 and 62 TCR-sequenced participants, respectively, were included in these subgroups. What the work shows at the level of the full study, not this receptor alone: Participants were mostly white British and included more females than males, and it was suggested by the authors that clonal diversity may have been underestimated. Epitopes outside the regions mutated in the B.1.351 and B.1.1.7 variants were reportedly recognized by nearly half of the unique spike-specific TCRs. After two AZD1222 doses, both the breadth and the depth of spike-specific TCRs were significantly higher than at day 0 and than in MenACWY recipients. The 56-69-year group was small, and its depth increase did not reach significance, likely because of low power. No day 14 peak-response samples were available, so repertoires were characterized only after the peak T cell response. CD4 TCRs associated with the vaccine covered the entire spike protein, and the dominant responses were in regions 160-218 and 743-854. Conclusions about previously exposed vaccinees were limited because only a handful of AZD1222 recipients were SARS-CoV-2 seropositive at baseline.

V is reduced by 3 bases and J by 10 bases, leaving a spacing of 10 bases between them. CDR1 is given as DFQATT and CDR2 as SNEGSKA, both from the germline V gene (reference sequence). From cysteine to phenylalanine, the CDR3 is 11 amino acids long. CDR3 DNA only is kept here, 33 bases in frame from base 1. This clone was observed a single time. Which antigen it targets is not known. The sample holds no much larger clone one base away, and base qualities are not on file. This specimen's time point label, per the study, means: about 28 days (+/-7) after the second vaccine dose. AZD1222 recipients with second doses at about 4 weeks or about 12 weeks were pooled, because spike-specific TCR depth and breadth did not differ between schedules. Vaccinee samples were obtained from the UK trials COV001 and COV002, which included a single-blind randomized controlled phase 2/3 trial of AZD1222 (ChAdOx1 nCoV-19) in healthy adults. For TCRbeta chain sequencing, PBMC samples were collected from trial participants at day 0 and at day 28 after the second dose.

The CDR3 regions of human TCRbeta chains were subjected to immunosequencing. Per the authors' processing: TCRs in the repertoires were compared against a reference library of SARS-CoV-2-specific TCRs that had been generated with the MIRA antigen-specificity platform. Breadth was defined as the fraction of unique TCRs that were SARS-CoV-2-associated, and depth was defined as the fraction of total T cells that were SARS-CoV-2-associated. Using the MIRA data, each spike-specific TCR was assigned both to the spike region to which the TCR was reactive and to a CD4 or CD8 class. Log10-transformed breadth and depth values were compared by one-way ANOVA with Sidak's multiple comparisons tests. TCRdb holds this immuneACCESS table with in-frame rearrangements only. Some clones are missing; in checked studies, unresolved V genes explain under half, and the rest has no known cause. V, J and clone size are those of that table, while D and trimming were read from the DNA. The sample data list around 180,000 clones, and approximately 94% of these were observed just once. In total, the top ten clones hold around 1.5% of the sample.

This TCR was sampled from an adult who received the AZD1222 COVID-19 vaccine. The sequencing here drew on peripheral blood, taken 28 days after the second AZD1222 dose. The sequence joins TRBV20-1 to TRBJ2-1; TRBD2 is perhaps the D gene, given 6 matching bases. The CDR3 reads CSARSGGEQFF. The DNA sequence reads TGCAGTGCTAGGTCCGGGGGAGAGCAGTTCTTC.